This T cell receptor (beta chain) was documented in a study of CD8 T cells in ankylosing spondylitis. The study's findings and limits: Clones linked to the disease showed a CD8+ phenotype. They occurred at relatively low frequencies in peripheral blood. Significant enrichment of disease-linked clones was reported in matched ankylosing spondylitis synovial fluid.

Per germline, CDR1 MNHEY and CDR2 SMNVEV (reference sequence). The CDR3 contains 13 residues. V was cut by 4 bases and J by 3 bases, with 10 bases left in between. By quantitative 5'-RACE with molecular barcodes, the TCR beta libraries were made. Each CDR3 protein gets one entry after TCRdb re-called the 5' RACE reads with MiXCR. The repertoire consists of 200,000 to 250,000 distinct CDR3 sequences, with under 12% occurring once and the leading ten covering 2% to 3%. The sample holds many counts of this clonotype. As yet, its antigen is unknown. Sequencing was done on a sample of blood, either unsorted or a sorted T cell fraction (not recorded which). This rearrangement joins TRBV27 to TRBJ2-7; tentative D call: TRBD2 (6 bases). The source of this sequence is a male donor with ankylosing spondylitis or in good health (not recorded which). CDR3 protein: CASSSGLVYEQYF. Written as DNA, the CDR3 is TGTGCCAGCAGTTCGGGACTCGTCTACGAGCAGTACTTC.